What follows is one TCR beta chain and its context. Its target is unknown. V was pared by 2 bases and J by 5 bases, with 13 bases between. This CDR3 region has 14 residues. Germline CDR1 SEHNR, CDR2 FQNEAQ (reference sequence). Repertoires were generated with immunoSEQ multiplex PCR, while TCRdb's copy carries only in-frame clones and drops some. Among about 110,000 clones listed, around 89% were seen once. The sample originates from a study of PD-1 blockade in classical Hodgkin lymphoma. For the study at large: Patients were treated with nivolumab at 3 mg/kg, and this was given intravenously every 2 weeks.

Findings and caveats of the study: Significantly greater TCR diversity emerged by C4D1 in CD4+ cells but not CD8+ cells.

Relapse was seen in all patients after autologous stem cell transplantation, and brentuximab vedotin exposure was variable. Here the sequenced sample was peripheral blood mononuclear cells (PBMCs), taken before the second cycle of nivolumab. This chain uses TRBV7-9 with TRBJ2-7, with D unclear. This TCR was recovered from a human donor with classical Hodgkin lymphoma. DNA for the CDR3: TGTGCCAGCAGCTTACGGTCTGGGCCCAACGAGCAGTACTTC. Its protein product is CASSLRSGPNEQYF.